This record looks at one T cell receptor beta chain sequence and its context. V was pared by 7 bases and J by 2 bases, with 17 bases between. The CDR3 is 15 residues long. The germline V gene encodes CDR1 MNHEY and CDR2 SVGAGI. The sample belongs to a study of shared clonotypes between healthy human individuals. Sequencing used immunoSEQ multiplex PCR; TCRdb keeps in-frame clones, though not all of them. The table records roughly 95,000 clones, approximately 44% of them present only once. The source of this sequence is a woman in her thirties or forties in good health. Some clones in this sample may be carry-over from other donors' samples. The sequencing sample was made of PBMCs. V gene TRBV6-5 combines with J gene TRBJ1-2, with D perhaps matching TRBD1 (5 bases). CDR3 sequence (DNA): TGTGCCAGCACCTCAGACGGGACCGACAACTATGGCTACACCTTC. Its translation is CASTSDGTDNYGYTF.